Following are 10 T cell receptor beta chains from one sample sequenced in a study of shared clonotypes between healthy human individuals. The repertoire was sequenced with immunoSEQ multiplex PCR; TCRdb's copy has only in-frame clones and lacks some. This sample has approximately 2,300,000 clones; 92% occur once, and the top ten carry 0.37%. The sample taken for sequencing was naive CD4+ T cells from PBMCs. The sample's subset: CD45RA+ positively selected. The receptor set was obtained from a man younger than 35 in good health. Some clones in this sample may be carry-over from other donors' samples.

This clone was observed a single time. This chain joins TRBV2 and TRBJ2-2; 12 bases match TRBD2. Germline V gives CDR1 SNHLY, CDR2 FYNNEI. The V and J ends lost 3 bases and 5 bases, in that order; junction bases with no gene match: 1. This CDR3 region has 15 residues. This chain's CDR3 is CASSDTSGRTGELFF. CDR3 sequence (DNA): TGTGCCAGCAGTGATACTAGCGGGAGGACCGGGGAGCTGTTTTTT.

As regards this clone: This CDR3 is also generated by other DNA sequences in the sample. This rearrangement joins TRBV6-5 to TRBJ1-1, with 7 nucleotides matching TRBD1. CDR1 and CDR2 from the germline V gene are MNHEY and SVGAGI. The length of the CDR3 is 15 residues. The junction had 2 bases not matched to a gene; V was cut back by 0 bases and J by 1 base. The CDR3 sequence is CASSYSTGKNTEAFF. In nucleotides, the CDR3 is TGTGCCAGCAGTTACTCGACAGGGAAGAACACTGAAGCTTTCTTT.

V and J are TRBV19 and TRBJ1-1; a possible D gene is TRBD1 (6 bases). CDR1 is LNHDA, CDR2 SQIVND, per germline (reference sequence). Trimming cost V 7 bases and J 8 bases, with 17 bases left between them. CDR3 length equals 13 residues. CDR3 in amino acids: CASMQTGTREAFF. Written as DNA, the CDR3 is TGTGCCAGTATGCAGACAGGAACCCGAGAAGCTTTCTTT. Filled out from reference TRBV19 and TRBJ1-1, the complete variable domain reads DGGITQSPKYLFRKEGQNVTLSCEQNLNHDAMYWYRQDPGQGLRLIYYSQIVNDFQKGDIAEGYSVSREKKESFPLTVTSAQKNPTAFYLCASMQTGTREAFFGQGTRLTVV.

Of note for this clone: The sample carries other DNA sequences with the same CDR3. V gene TRBV5-1 combines with J gene TRBJ1-1; D gene ambiguous. Trimming shortened V by 0 bases and J by 1 base, and 7 bases separated the two germline ends. Germline CDR1 SGHRS, CDR2 YFSETQ. The CDR3 is made up of 14 amino acids. For the CDR3, the DNA is TGCGCCAGCAGCTTGGAGCGGGCGAACACTGAAGCTTTCTTT. Translated: CASSLERANTEAFF. The variable domain in full, with the rest retrieved from reference TRBV5-1 and TRBJ1-1, is KAGVTQTPRYLIKTRGQQVTLSCSPISGHRSVSWYQQTPGQGLQFLFEYFSETQRNKGNFPGRFSGRQFSNSRSEMNVSTLELGDSALYLCASSLERANTEAFFGQGTRLTVV.

This chain connects TRBV7-9 to TRBJ1-5; no clear D gene. There are 14 residues in the CDR3. The germline CDR1 and CDR2 sequences are SEHNR and FQNEAQ (reference sequence). The ends were cut back, 1 base at V and 7 bases at J, with 11 bases in the middle. The CDR3 spells CASSLEVFDQPQHF. CDR3 sequence (DNA): TGTGCCAGCAGCTTAGAAGTCTTCGACCAGCCCCAGCATTTT.

The J gene is TRBJ1-3, the V gene TRBV27; D is uncertain. Germline assignment: CDR1 MNHEY and CDR2 SMNVEV (reference sequence). This CDR3 has 15 amino acids. Trimming took off 5 bases at V and 1 base at J, with 12 bases between the two ends. This chain's CDR3 is CASSTRPGSGNTIYF. Here the CDR3 DNA reads TGTGCCAGCAGTACACGGCCCGGATCTGGAAACACCATATATTTT.

This clone was picked up a small number of times. The chain is built from TRBV5-1 and TRBJ1-1; D call uncertain. The length of the CDR3 is 13 residues. V shed 4 bases and J shed 2 bases, with 9 bases lying between them. Germline lookup yields CDR1 SGHRS and CDR2 YFSETQ. This CDR3 reads CASSAGRNTEAFF. The CDR3 nucleotides are TGCGCCAGCAGCGCGGGAAGAAACACTGAAGCTTTCTTT.

V usage is TRBV27 and J usage is TRBJ2-7; D is possibly TRBD2 (6 bases). V lost 8 bases, J lost 3 bases, and 17 bases lay in between. Germline assignment: CDR1 MNHEY and CDR2 SMNVEV (reference sequence). The CDR3 consists of 14 residues. CDR3 nucleotides: TGTGCCAGCCAGCCGGCGGGGACCCTCTACGAGCAGTACTTC. Encoded protein: CASQPAGTLYEQYF.

This chain links TRBV4-2 with TRBJ2-5; no firm D call. Germline V lookup: CDR1 LGHNA, CDR2 YNFKEQ. The V and J ends lost 0 bases and 2 bases respectively, with 10 bases between them. This CDR3 has 15 amino acids. CDR3 coding DNA: TGTGCCAGCAGCCAAGATTTTGTGAAACAAGAGACCCAGTACTTC. Encoded protein: CASSQDFVKQETQYF.

The rearrangement joins TRBV5-4 to TRBJ2-3, with 7 bases lining up with TRBD2. The J segment lost 5 bases and the V segment lost 2 bases, leaving 11 bases of the junction unmatched. The CDR3 sequence is 16 residues long. CDR1 SGHNT and CDR2 YYREEE come from the germline V gene (reference sequence). This CDR3 is CASSLGAASGEDTQYF. For the CDR3, the DNA is TGTGCCAGCAGCTTAGGCGCCGCTAGCGGAGAAGATACGCAGTATTTT. The complete variable domain, with remaining parts taken from reference TRBV5-4 and TRBJ2-3, reads ETGVTQSPTHLIKTRGQQVTLRCSSQSGHNTVSWYQQALGQGPQFIFQYYREEENGRGNFPPRFSGLQFPNYSSELNVNALELDDSALYLCASSLGAASGEDTQYFGPGTRLTVL.